This TCR beta chain originates from a study of blood T cell repertoires in COVID-19. Study at large: The origin of the acute and convalescent COVID-19 samples was the United States, Italy and Spain.

Authors' data handling: Reference gene primer amplification gave estimated nucleated cell counts. Clones were read by immunoSEQ multiplex PCR, and TCRdb kept only the in-frame ones, dropping some. V and J calls and clone size are those listed in that table; D and trimming were worked out from the DNA. The sample carries about 270,000 clones, 82% recorded once. The receptor was isolated from a young woman with acute or convalescent COVID-19. The sequenced sample consisted of peripheral blood.

CDR3 in DNA: TGTGCCAGCAGCCGGCACAGGGTAAGCAATGAGCAGTTCTTC. Translated, it gives CASSRHRVSNEQFF. The chain joins TRBV5-8 to TRBJ2-1; D is possibly TRBD1 (6 bases). The V and J ends lost 4 bases and 6 bases respectively, with 14 bases between them. CDR1 and CDR2 (germline): SGHTS, YDEGEE. The CDR3 totals 14 residues.